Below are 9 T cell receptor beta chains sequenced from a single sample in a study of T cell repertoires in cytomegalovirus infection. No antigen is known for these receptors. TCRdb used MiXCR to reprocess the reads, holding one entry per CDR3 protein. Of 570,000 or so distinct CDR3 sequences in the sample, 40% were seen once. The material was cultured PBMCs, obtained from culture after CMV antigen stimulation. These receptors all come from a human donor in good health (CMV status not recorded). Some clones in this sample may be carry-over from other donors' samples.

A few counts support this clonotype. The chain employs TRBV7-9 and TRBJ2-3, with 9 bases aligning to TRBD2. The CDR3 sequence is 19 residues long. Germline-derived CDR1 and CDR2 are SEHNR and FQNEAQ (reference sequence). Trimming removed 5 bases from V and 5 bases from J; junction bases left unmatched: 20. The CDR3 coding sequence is TGTGCCAGCAGCCGAACGAGGAGTCAAGGGCGGGAGGGCAGAGATACGCAGTATTTT. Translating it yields CASSRTRSQGREGRDTQYF.

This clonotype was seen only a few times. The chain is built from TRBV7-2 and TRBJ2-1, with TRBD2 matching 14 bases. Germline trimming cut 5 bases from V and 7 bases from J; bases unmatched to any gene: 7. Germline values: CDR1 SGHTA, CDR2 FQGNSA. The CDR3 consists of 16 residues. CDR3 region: CASSPTSGGAKNEQFF. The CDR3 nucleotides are TGTGCCAGCAGCCCGACTAGCGGGGGGGCCAAAAATGAGCAGTTCTTC. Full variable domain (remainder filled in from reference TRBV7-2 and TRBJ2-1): GAGVSQSPSNKVTEKGKDVELRCDPISGHTALYWYRQSLGQGLEFLIYFQGNSAPDKSGLPSDRFSAERTGGSVSTLTIQRTQQEDSAVYLCASSPTSGGAKNEQFFGPGTRLTVL.

CDR3 nucleotide sequence: TGTGCCAGCAGTTTCCAGCGGGAGGTACTGGAGCAGTTCTTC. It translates to CASSFQREVLEQFF. The rearrangement joins TRBV6-2 or TRBV6-3 to TRBJ2-1; TRBD2 matches 9 bases. The length of the CDR3 is 14 residues. After removal of 4 bases from V and 10 bases from J, the junction contained 8 bases not matched to a gene. Germline-derived CDR1 and CDR2 are MNHEY and SVGEGT.

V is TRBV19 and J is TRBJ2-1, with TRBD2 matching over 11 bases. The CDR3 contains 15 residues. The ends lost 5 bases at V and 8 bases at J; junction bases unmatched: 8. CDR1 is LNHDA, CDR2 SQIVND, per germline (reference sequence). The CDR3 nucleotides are TGTGCCAGTAGTGCGCTAGCGGGGGGTAACGATGAGCAGTTCTTC. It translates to CASSALAGGNDEQFF. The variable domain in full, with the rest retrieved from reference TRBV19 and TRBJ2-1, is DGGITQSPKYLFRKEGQNVTLSCEQNLNHDAMYWYRQDPGQGLRLIYYSQIVNDFQKGDIAEGYSVSREKKESFPLTVTSAQKNPTAFYLCASSALAGGNDEQFFGPGTRLTVL.

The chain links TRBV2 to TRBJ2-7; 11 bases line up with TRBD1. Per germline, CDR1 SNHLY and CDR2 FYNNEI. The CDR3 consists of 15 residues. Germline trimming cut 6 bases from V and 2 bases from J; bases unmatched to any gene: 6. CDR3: CASRRDRGAAYEQYF. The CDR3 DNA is TGTGCCAGCAGAAGGGACAGGGGGGCAGCCTACGAGCAGTACTTC.

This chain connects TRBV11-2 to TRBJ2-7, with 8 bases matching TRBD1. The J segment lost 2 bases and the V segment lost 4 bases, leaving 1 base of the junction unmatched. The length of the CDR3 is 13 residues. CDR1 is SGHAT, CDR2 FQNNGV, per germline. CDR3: CASSWTGTYEQYF. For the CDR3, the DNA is TGTGCCAGCAGCTGGACAGGGACCTACGAGCAGTACTTC.

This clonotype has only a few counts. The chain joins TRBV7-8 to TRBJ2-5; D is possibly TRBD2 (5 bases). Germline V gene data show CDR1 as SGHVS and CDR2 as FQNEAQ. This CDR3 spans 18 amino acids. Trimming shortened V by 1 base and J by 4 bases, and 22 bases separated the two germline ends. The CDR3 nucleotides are TGTGCCAGCAGCTTAGACCCCTCTTGGGAGAGGAACGGAGAGACCCAGTACTTC. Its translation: CASSLDPSWERNGETQYF.

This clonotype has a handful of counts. CDR3 DNA sequence: TGTGCCAGCGGACGAGACAGGGGTTTCTACACTGAAGCTTTCTTT. Translating it yields CASGRDRGFYTEAFF. This chain uses TRBV12-3 or TRBV12-4 with TRBJ1-1, with 8 positions matching TRBD1. The CDR3 has 15 residues. V was clipped by 8 bases and J by 3 bases; unmatched bases: 11.

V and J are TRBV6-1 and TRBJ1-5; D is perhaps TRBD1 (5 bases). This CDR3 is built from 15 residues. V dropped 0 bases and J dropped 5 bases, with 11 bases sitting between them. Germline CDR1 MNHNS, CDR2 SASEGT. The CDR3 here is CASSEAGTPDQPQHF. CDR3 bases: TGTGCCAGCAGTGAAGCGGGGACTCCGGATCAGCCCCAGCATTTT.